This T cell receptor beta chain was found in a study of early T cells in non-severe SARS-CoV-2 infection. This clonotype has only a few counts. Unique molecular identifiers were affixed to single, distinct cDNA molecules. TCRdb redid the calling of the 5' RACE reads with MiXCR, one entry per CDR3 protein. This table holds under 70,000 distinct CDR3 sequences, about 13% found once. This clonotype was sampled from an adult who was a healthcare worker with PCR-confirmed SARS-CoV-2 infection or an uninfected control (not recorded which). Sequenced material: whole blood, taken at baseline.

In nucleotides, the CDR3 is TGTGCCAGCAGCGTTCAATGGCGGGAGCCTACGGGTGAGCAGTTCTTC. Translated: CASSVQWREPTGEQFF. The genes are TRBV9 and TRBJ2-1; 7 bases are a match to TRBD2. The CDR3 totals 16 residues. Germline CDR1 is SGDLS and CDR2 is YYNGEE. J gave up 9 bases and V 2 bases, and 14 bases lay outside the gene matches.